This T cell receptor beta chain was observed in a study of T cell repertoires in cytomegalovirus infection. Notes on the study in general: CMV-specific TCR beta clonotypes restricted by HLA-C were the ones dominating the ex vivo response. There were carriers of CMV plus the relevant HLA, and cumulative public TCR beta family frequency identified them.

TCRdb itself ran the reads through MiXCR, one entry per CDR3 protein. The table has around 570,000 distinct CDR3 sequences, 40% seen once. On this clonotype itself: The antigen remains unidentified.

Trimming took 4 bases from V and 4 from J, leaving 17 bases between them. Germline CDR1 is SGHNT and CDR2 is YYREEE (reference sequence). The CDR3 is 15 amino acids. The V call is TRBV5-4, the J call TRBJ1-2, with D perhaps matching TRBD1 (5 bases). Sequencing used cultured PBMCs, obtained from culture after CMV antigen stimulation. The sequence was collected from a human donor in good health (CMV status not recorded). Some clones in this sample may be carry-over from other donors' samples. In DNA, the CDR3 is TGTGCCAGCAGCACCCTTGGGGGTCGGGTCTATGGCTACACCTTC. This codes for CASSTLGGRVYGYTF.